These 3 T cell receptor beta chains share one sample of origin, sequenced in a study of cytomegalovirus exposure and HLA in healthy donors. With 60 Vbeta and 13 Jbeta primers, the PCR was carried out. Profiled with immunoSEQ multiplex PCR; TCRdb holds only in-frame clones, not every one. This table holds a few hundred thousand clones, about 90% found once. The sequenced sample consisted of PBMCs. The receptor set was obtained from a woman aged 18-29 years in good health and CMV-seronegative.

The CDR3 DNA is TGTGCCAGCAGCATACTTAGAGGTCTAGTCACAGATACGCAGTATTTT. It yields the protein CASSILRGLVTDTQYF. This sequence joins TRBV5-8 and TRBJ2-3; D unclear. V was pared by 4 bases and J by 2 bases, with 17 bases between. From germline, CDR1 is SGHTS and CDR2 YDEGEE. The CDR3 is 16 residues long.

This clone came up once. The rearrangement links TRBV27 to TRBJ2-7; 7 nucleotides align to TRBD1. Germline V CDR1 and CDR2: MNHEY, SMNVEV (reference sequence). The ends lost 7 bases at V and 5 bases at J; junction bases unmatched: 8. The CDR3 length is 13 residues. The CDR3 region has the DNA TGTGCCAGCAACCTAGACAGGGTCCACGAGCAGTACTTC. Translated: CASNLDRVHEQYF.

The rearrangement uses TRBV6-1 and TRBJ1-2; a weak D match, TRBD1 (6 bases). CDR3 length equals 16 residues. V was clipped by 4 bases and J by 2 bases, with 17 bases between them. CDR1 and CDR2 from the germline V gene are MNHNS and SASEGT. CDR3 DNA sequence: TGTGCCAGCAGTGGCACATATCGGACAGCAAACTATGGCTACACCTTC. This encodes CASSGTYRTANYGYTF.